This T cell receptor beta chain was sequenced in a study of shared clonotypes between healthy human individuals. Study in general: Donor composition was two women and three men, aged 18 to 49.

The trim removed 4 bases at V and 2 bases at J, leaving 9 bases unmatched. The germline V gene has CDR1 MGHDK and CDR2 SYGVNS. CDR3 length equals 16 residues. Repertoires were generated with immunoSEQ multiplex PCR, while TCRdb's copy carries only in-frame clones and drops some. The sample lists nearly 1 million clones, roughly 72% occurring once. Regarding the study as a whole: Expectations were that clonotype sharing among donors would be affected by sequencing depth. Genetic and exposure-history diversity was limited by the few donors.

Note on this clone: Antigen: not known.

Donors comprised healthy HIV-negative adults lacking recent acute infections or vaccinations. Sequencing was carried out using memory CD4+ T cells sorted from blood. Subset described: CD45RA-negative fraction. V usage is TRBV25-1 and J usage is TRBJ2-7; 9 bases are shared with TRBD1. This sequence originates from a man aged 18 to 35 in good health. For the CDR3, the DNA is TGTGCCAGCAGTGCCAAAGCCGGGACAGGGCCCTACGAGCAGTACTTC. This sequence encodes CASSAKAGTGPYEQYF.